A single sample gave rise to the 10 T cell receptor beta chains below, sequenced in a study of STAT5B mutations in CD4+ large granular lymphocyte leukemia. Some clones are missing from TCRdb's copy, which holds only in-frame ones; the method was immunoSEQ multiplex PCR. The table shows under 35,000 clones, with more than 75% occurring only once. Sequencing was carried out using CD4+ T cells from blood buffy coats. The receptors were sampled from a human donor in good health.

The chain couples TRBV5-6 to TRBJ1-4; possibly TRBD1 for D (5 bases). Germline V gene data show CDR1 as SGHDT and CDR2 as YYEEEE. The CDR3 sequence is 14 residues long. The V end lost 2 bases, the J end lost 5 bases, and 10 bases lay between the germline ends. The chain's CDR3 is CASSLKGENEKLFF. In DNA, the CDR3 is TGTGCCAGCAGCTTAAAAGGGGAGAATGAAAAACTGTTTTTT.

The chain is built from TRBV6-5 and TRBJ1-4; 8 nucleotides align to TRBD1. The CDR3 has 13 amino acids. V shed 4 bases and J 8 bases; nucleotides not matched to a gene: 3. Germline V gene sequence: CDR1 MNHEY, CDR2 SVGAGI. The CDR3 sequence is CASSSQGAEKLFF. CDR3 bases: TGTGCCAGCAGTTCCCAGGGGGCCGAAAAACTGTTTTTT.

DNA of the CDR3: TGTGCCAGCAGCCAAGTTGAGTCCTCATATAGCAATCAGCCCCAGCATTTT. Encoded protein: CASSQVESSYSNQPQHF. The rearrangement links TRBV4-2 to TRBJ1-5, with D uncertain. Trimming took off 1 base at V and 0 bases at J, with 13 bases between the two ends. CDR1 and CDR2 (germline): LGHNA, YNFKEQ. CDR3 length equals 17 residues.

The CDR3 protein is CASSEALAEQETQYF. DNA of the CDR3: TGTGCCAGCAGTGAAGCGCTAGCGGAGCAAGAGACCCAGTACTTC. The chain couples TRBV2 to TRBJ2-5; TRBD2 matches at 7 bases. Germline assignment: CDR1 SNHLY and CDR2 FYNNEI. The CDR3 is made up of 15 amino acids. V lost 0 bases and J lost 2; bases outside the gene matches: 3.

This clone was observed a single time. V and J are TRBV7-2 and TRBJ2-7; 9 bases fit TRBD2. Germline CDR1 reads SGHTA; CDR2 reads FQGNSA. This CDR3 spans 16 amino acids. Losses at the gene ends were 2 bases for V and 0 bases for J; bases not matched to a gene: 5. CDR3 coding DNA: TGTGCCAGCAGCTTAATGGGTAGCGGGAGCTCCTACGAGCAGTACTTC. This translates into CASSLMGSGSSYEQYF.

Only one count was recorded for this clone. The gene calls are TRBV7-2 and TRBJ1-4; tentative D call: TRBD1 (5 bases). The CDR3 has 15 amino acids. V was pared by 5 bases and J by 5 bases, with 15 bases between. CDR1 and CDR2 (germline): SGHTA, FQGNSA. CDR3 DNA: TGTGCCAGCAGCCCACGTACAGGAAAGAATGAAAAACTGTTTTTT. Its translation is CASSPRTGKNEKLFF.

This sequence joins TRBV19 and TRBJ2-7, with D possibly matching TRBD2 (7 bases). Germline values: CDR1 LNHDA, CDR2 SQIVND (reference sequence). Trimming took off 2 bases at V and 6 bases at J, with 14 bases between the two ends. CDR3 length: 14 residues. In DNA, the CDR3 is TGTGCCAGTAGTATACGGGGGGCTTCGGGCGAGCAGTACTTC. It translates to CASSIRGASGEQYF.

The V gene is TRBV18, the J gene TRBJ1-5, with 7 bases aligning to TRBD1. The V gene's germline CDR1 is KGHSH and CDR2 LQKENI. Unmatched junction bases numbered 8, after V lost 3 bases and J lost 0 bases. The CDR3 consists of 17 residues. The CDR3 DNA reads as TGTGCCAGCTCACCCTTGGGACAGCGAAATAGCAATCAGCCCCAGCATTTT. Its protein product is CASSPLGQRNSNQPQHF.

The genes are TRBV7-9 and TRBJ2-7, with D maybe TRBD2 (6 bases). The CDR3 runs 14 residues. Germline V CDR1 and CDR2: SEHNR, FQNEAQ (reference sequence). V was trimmed by 5 bases and J by 1 base, leaving 12 bases between them. Here the CDR3 reads CASSPEGSSYEQYF. In DNA form, the CDR3 reads TGTGCCAGCAGCCCGGAGGGGAGTTCCTACGAGCAGTACTTC.

The chain has TRBV5-6 and TRBJ2-5; tentative D call: TRBD1 (5 bases). V was trimmed by 4 bases and J by 5 bases, leaving 15 bases between them. The CDR3 length is 14 residues. Germline V lookup: CDR1 SGHDT, CDR2 YYEEEE. CDR3 bases: TGTGCCAGCAGCCGGAGAAGGGGTGTGGAGACCCAGTACTTC. It specifies CASSRRRGVETQYF.